The rows below give T cell receptor beta chains drawn from one sample of a study of T cell clones after liver transplantation. Produced via immunoSEQ multiplex PCR; TCRdb's table is partial and in-frame only. Here the sample spans approximately 71,000 clones, 92% being singletons. Sequences were derived from CD4+ T cells from blood, sampled roughly 25 months after liver transplant. The origin of the receptors is a human patient who received a liver transplant. Some T cells may arise from the graft donor. The CDR3 runs from the conserved cysteine through the conserved F or W. The D gene is left open where the match is weak. Some rows have no size entry. The others give once, few or many, or a class for an expanded clone.

J gene,D gene,clone size,V gene,CDR3 length,CDR3 DNA,CDR3 protein
TRBJ1-2,-,-,TRBV7-9,12,TGTGCCAGCACCTCGCAGAACTATGGCTACACCTTC,CASTSQNYGYTF
TRBJ1-4,TRBD1,-,TRBV4-1,15,TGCGCCAGCAGCCAAGTCGGGACAGAAAATGAAAAACTGTTTTTT,CASSQVGTENEKLFF
TRBJ2-3,TRBD1,-,TRBV5-1,16,TGCGCCAGCAGCAAGACAGGGGGGCAAGTCAGAGATACGCAGTATTTT,CASSKTGGQVRDTQYF
TRBJ1-2,TRBD1,once,TRBV10-3,16,TGTGCCATCAGTGAATCGTCCAGAGACAGGGTCGCTGGCTACACCTTC,CAISESSRDRVAGYTF
TRBJ2-1,TRBD2,-,TRBV5-1,16,TGCGCCAGCAGCTTGGCCAGGTCTAGCGGTTACAATGAGCAGTTCTTC,CASSLARSSGYNEQFF
TRBJ1-2,TRBD1,-,TRBV18,15,TGTGCCAGCTCCCTCAGGACAGGGGGCGCTGACGGCTACACCTTC,CASSLRTGGADGYTF
TRBJ2-1,-,-,TRBV12-1,15,TGTGCCAGCAGCCCATCATGGACTAGCGTGGGAGAGCAGTTCTTC,CASSPSWTSVGEQFF
TRBJ2-3,TRBD1,-,TRBV5-1,15,TGCGCCAGCAGTTCCGGGACAGGGTCGGGAGATACGCAGTATTTT,CASSSGTGSGDTQYF
TRBJ2-1,TRBD1,once,TRBV7-3,15,TGTGCCAGCAGCCTCAGACAGGGGGCCTACAATGAGCAGTTCTTC,CASSLRQGAYNEQFF
TRBJ1-1,-,-,TRBV10-2,12,TGCGCCAGCAGCGCGCCGTTCGGTCTAGCTTTCTTT,CASSAPFGLAFF
TRBJ1-4,-,few,TRBV7-2,15,TGTGCCAGCAGCTTTGGGGGGCTTGCTAATGAAAAACTGTTTTTT,CASSFGGLANEKLFF
TRBJ2-5,-,-,TRBV10-3,12,TGTGCCATCAGCGGACCGCGGGAGACCCAGTACTTC,CAISGPRETQYF
TRBJ1-1,-,-,TRBV25-1,13,TGTGCCAGCAGGCGGGTTTTGGACACTGAAGCTTTCTTT,CASRRVLDTEAFF
TRBJ1-2,TRBD1,-,TRBV27,14,TGTGCCAGCAGAAGGACAGGGAATAACTATGGCTACACCTTC,CASRRTGNNYGYTF